The 8 T cell receptor beta chains below come from one sample, sequenced in a study of cytomegalovirus exposure and HLA in healthy donors. A multiplex PCR was run with 60 Vbeta primers and 13 Jbeta primers. The method was immunoSEQ multiplex PCR; TCRdb's version includes in-frame clones alone and lacks a portion of them. The table lists about 150,000 clones, approximately 72% of them singletons. The sequenced sample was PBMCs. The receptors stem from a woman in her sixties in good health and CMV-seronegative.

The gene calls are TRBV5-4 and TRBJ1-1; no reliable D call. The CDR3 totals 15 residues. Trimming took 6 bases from V and 1 from J, leaving 16 bases between them. Germline CDR1 is SGHNT and CDR2 is YYREEE (reference sequence). The CDR3 reads CASNQWTAPNTEAFF. CDR3 DNA sequence: TGTGCCAGCAACCAATGGACTGCACCGAACACTGAAGCTTTCTTT.

For this clone: An end of the junction does not agree with germline; a read error may underlie this. The chain has TRBV7-9 and TRBJ1-1; the D gene is possibly TRBD1 (6 bases). CDR3 length: 14 residues. The germline V gene has CDR1 SEHNR and CDR2 FQNEAQ (reference sequence). The CDR3 region is CSSSLGQTNTEAFF. The CDR3, as DNA: TGTTCCAGCAGCTTAGGACAGACCAACACTGAAGCTTTCTTT.

In its sample, this clone was seen a few times. The V call is TRBV21-1, the J call TRBJ2-1; TRBD2 is taken as the D call from the table, unchecked against the DNA. TRBV21-1 is given as a pseudogene. The CDR3 consists of 13 residues. CDR3 amino acids: CASIRGDYNEQFF. CDR3 DNA sequence: TGTGCCAGCATCCGGGGGGACTACAATGAGCAGTTCTTC.

The V call is TRBV5-1, the J call TRBJ1-1; TRBD1 might be the D (5 bases). Trimming cost V 7 bases and J 1 base, with 11 bases left between them. Germline assignment: CDR1 SGHRS and CDR2 YFSETQ. The CDR3 is 13 residues long. CDR3 in amino acids: CASSRQTNTEAFF. DNA of the CDR3: TGCGCCAGCTCAAGACAGACGAACACTGAAGCTTTCTTT.

Ten or more counts support this clone. The V and J genes are TRBV4-1 and TRBJ2-7; 11 positions match TRBD1. The CDR3 totals 18 residues. Looked up from germline, CDR1 is MGHRA and CDR2 is YSYEKL. The ends lost 1 base at V and 0 bases at J; junction bases unmatched: 8. The CDR3 sequence: CASSQAGQGARSSYEQYF. The CDR3 nucleotides are TGCGCCAGCAGCCAAGCCGGACAGGGGGCGAGGAGCTCCTACGAGCAGTACTTC.

This clone is a singleton in its sample. DNA of the CDR3: TGTGCCAGCAGCTCTCCGACTAGCGCCCAAGAGACCCAGTACTTC. The encoded protein is CASSSPTSAQETQYF. The chain couples TRBV7-3 to TRBJ2-5; the match to TRBD2 covers 8 bases. V lost 4 bases, J lost 1 base, and 5 bases stayed unmatched. The germline gives CDR1 SGHTA, CDR2 FQGTGA. There are 15 residues in the CDR3.

This clone was seen a single time. This rearrangement joins TRBV28 to TRBJ2-1; D may be TRBD1 (5 bases). V shed 4 bases and J shed 2 bases, with 15 bases lying between them. Germline V gene lookup returns CDR1 MDHEN and CDR2 SYDVKM. CDR3 size: 16 residues. The CDR3: CASSSRTSWAYNEQFF. The CDR3 nucleotides read TGTGCCAGCAGTTCCCGGACAAGTTGGGCCTACAATGAGCAGTTCTTC.

The chain is built from TRBV27 and TRBJ1-3, with a possible D match to TRBD1 (6 bases). The CDR3 has 16 amino acids. The ends were cut back, 0 bases at V and 2 bases at J, with 11 bases in the middle. CDR1 and CDR2 (germline): MNHEY, SMNVEV (reference sequence). The CDR3 DNA is TGTGCCAGCAGTTTATCGGGGGACAACGCTGGAAACACCATATATTTT. Its translation: CASSLSGDNAGNTIYF.